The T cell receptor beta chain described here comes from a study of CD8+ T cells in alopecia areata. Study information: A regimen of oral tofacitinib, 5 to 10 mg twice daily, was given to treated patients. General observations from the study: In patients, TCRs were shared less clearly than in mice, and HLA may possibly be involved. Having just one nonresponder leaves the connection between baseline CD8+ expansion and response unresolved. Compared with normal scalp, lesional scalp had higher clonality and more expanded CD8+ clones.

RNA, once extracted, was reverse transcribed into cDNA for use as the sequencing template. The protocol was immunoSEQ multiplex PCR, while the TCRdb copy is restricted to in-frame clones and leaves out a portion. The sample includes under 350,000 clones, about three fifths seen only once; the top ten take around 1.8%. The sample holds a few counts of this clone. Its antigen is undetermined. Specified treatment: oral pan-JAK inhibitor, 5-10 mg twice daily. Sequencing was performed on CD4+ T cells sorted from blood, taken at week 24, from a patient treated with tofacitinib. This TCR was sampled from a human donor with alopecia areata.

The CDR3 DNA reads as TGTGCCAGCAGTTATACCTGGACAGGAGGAGAGACCCAGTACTTC. The encoded protein is CASSYTWTGGETQYF. The rearrangement uses TRBV6-5 and TRBJ2-5, with TRBD1 matching 7 bases. The junction had 8 bases not matched to a gene; V was cut back by 3 bases and J by 4 bases. The germline V gene has CDR1 MNHEY and CDR2 SVGAGI. The CDR3 runs 15 residues.